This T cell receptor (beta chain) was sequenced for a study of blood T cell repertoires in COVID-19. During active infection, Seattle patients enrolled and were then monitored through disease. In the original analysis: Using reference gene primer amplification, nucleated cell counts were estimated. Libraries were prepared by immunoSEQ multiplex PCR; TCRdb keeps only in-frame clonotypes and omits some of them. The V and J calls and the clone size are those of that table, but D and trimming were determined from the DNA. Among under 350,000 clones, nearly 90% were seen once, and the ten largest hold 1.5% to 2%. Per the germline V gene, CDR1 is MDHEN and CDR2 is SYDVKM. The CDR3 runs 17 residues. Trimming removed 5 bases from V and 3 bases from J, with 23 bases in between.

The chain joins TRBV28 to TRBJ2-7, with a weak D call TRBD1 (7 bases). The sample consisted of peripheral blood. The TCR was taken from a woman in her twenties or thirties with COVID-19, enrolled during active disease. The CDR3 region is CASSPQSGTVSGYEQYV. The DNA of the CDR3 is TGTGCCAGCAGTCCACAATCCGGGACAGTTAGCGGCTACGAGCAGTACGTC.